These 23 T cell receptor beta chains share one sample of origin, sequenced in a study of a mutant IDH1 vaccine in newly diagnosed glioma. Generated by immunoSEQ multiplex PCR, the TCRdb table keeps only in-frame clones and is missing some. The sample includes around 53,000 clones, 70% to 90% of them seen just once. Time point denoted: baseline, week 1 (first vaccination visit). This sample's treatment: pre-vaccination baseline after standard-of-care therapy. The material sequenced was PBMCs, taken from a glioma patient treated with radiotherapy, temozolomide or both. These receptors were collected from a man aged 35-49 years with glioma.

V gene TRBV7-2 combines with J gene TRBJ2-7, with D perhaps matching TRBD1 or TRBD2 (6 bases each). CDR3 length equals 15 residues. Trimming cost V 0 bases and J 3 bases, with 12 bases left between them. Germline V lookup: CDR1 SGHTA, CDR2 FQGNSA. The CDR3 loop is CASSLAHGGGYEQYF. Here the CDR3 DNA reads TGTGCCAGCAGCTTAGCGCACGGAGGGGGCTACGAGCAGTACTTC.

The CDR3 region is CASSGQGTKNIQYF. DNA of the CDR3: TGTGCCAGCAGTGGACAGGGGACCAAAAACATTCAGTACTTC. The rearrangement joins TRBV25-1 to TRBJ2-4, with 8 bases lining up with TRBD1. Trimming cost V 4 bases and J 2 bases; bases outside gene matches: 1. The CDR3 is 14 residues long. Germline V CDR1 and CDR2: MGHDK, SYGVNS.

V is TRBV2 and J is TRBJ2-3; 10 nucleotides match TRBD2. The CDR3 covers 15 residues. The J segment lost 2 bases and the V segment lost 4 bases, leaving 3 bases of the junction unmatched. Germline lookup yields CDR1 SNHLY and CDR2 FYNNEI. The CDR3 DNA sequence: TGTGCCAGCAGTGCACTAGCGGGGAACACAGATACGCAGTATTTT. Its translation: CASSALAGNTDTQYF.

The rearrangement joins TRBV5-5 to TRBJ2-7; 8 bases align to TRBD1. Trimming cost V 5 bases and J 1 base; bases outside gene matches: 5. Germline CDR1 and CDR2: SGHKS and YYEKEE (reference sequence). The CDR3 consists of 14 residues. CDR3 protein: CASRVGQGSYEQYF. Here the CDR3 DNA reads TGTGCCAGCAGAGTTGGACAGGGTTCCTACGAGCAGTACTTC.

The V and J genes are TRBV19 and TRBJ2-5, with 15 bases matching TRBD2. With 9 bases clipped from V and 2 bases from J, the junction kept 7 bases outside the gene matches. CDR1 and CDR2 from the germline V gene are LNHDA and SQIVND (reference sequence). The CDR3 has 16 amino acids. Written as DNA, the CDR3 is TGTGCCAGCAGGACTAGCGGGAGGGGGAGGCAAGAGACCCAGTACTTC. As protein: CASRTSGRGRQETQYF.

Written as DNA, the CDR3 is TGTGCCAGCAGCTTGCGACAGGGGGGATACGAGCAGTACTTC. As protein: CASSLRQGGYEQYF. The chain recombines TRBV7-8 with TRBJ2-7; 9 positions agree with TRBD1. CDR1 is SGHVS, CDR2 FQNEAQ, per germline. Trimming cost V 3 bases and J 4 bases; bases outside gene matches: 4. The CDR3 has 14 residues.

The chain joins TRBV19 to TRBJ1-5; D is unresolved. This CDR3 comprises 15 residues. Deletions cut 2 bases from V and 3 bases from J, with 11 bases between. Germline V gene sequence: CDR1 LNHDA, CDR2 SQIVND (reference sequence). The CDR3 DNA sequence: TGTGCCAGTAGTATAACTGGAGGGTTCAATCAGCCCCAGCATTTT. Translating gives CASSITGGFNQPQHF.

The rearrangement joins TRBV2 to TRBJ2-7; D is perhaps TRBD2 (5 bases). The CDR3 length is 11 residues. Germline assignment: CDR1 SNHLY and CDR2 FYNNEI. The V end was cut by 11 bases, the J end by 2 bases, with 10 bases between. In DNA form, the CDR3 reads TGTGCCTGTCAACTAGCCTACGAGCAGTACTTC. Its protein is CACQLAYEQYF. Full variable domain (remainder filled in from reference TRBV2 and TRBJ2-7): EPEVTQTPSHQVTQMGQEVILRCVPISNHLYFYWYRQILGQKVEFLVSFYNNEISEKSEIFDDQFSVERPDGSNFTLKIRSTKLEDSAMYFCACQLAYEQYFGPGTRLTVT.

This clone was seen only once. The chain employs TRBV19 and TRBJ2-4; possible D gene TRBD1, 5 bases. The CDR3 sequence is 16 residues long. With 4 bases removed from V and 7 bases from J, the gap between germline ends came to 20 bases. Germline assignment: CDR1 LNHDA and CDR2 SQIVND (reference sequence). CDR3 nucleotide sequence: TGTGCCAGTAGTAGGGCAGGGCTAGGGGATTTGAACATTCAGTACTTC. It is translated as CASSRAGLGDLNIQYF.

This chain uses TRBV5-1 with TRBJ2-3; no definite D call. V dropped 2 bases and J dropped 1 base, with 5 bases sitting between them. This CDR3 has 13 amino acids. CDR1 and CDR2 from the germline V gene are SGHRS and YFSETQ. CDR3 protein: CASSFSGTDTQYF. The CDR3 DNA reads as TGCGCCAGCAGCTTTTCCGGCACAGATACGCAGTATTTT.

This clone was picked up a small number of times. The CDR3 DNA sequence: TGTGCCAGCAGCCCCAGGGTACCAGAGGGAGTTGCAGATACGCAGTATTTT. Translation gives CASSPRVPEGVADTQYF. The rearrangement joins TRBV9 to TRBJ2-3, with D possibly being TRBD1 or TRBD2 (5 bases each). CDR3 length equals 17 residues. Germline V gene sequence: CDR1 SGDLS, CDR2 YYNGEE. Trimming cost V 4 bases and J 4 bases, with 22 bases left between them. Variable domain in full (rest from reference TRBV9 and TRBJ2-3): DSGVTQTPKHLITATGQRVTLRCSPRSGDLSVYWYQQSLDQGLQFLIQYYNGEERAKGNILERFSAQQFPDLHSELNLSSLELGDSALYFCASSPRVPEGVADTQYFGPGTRLTVL.

Only a few counts were recorded for this clone. V and J are TRBV6-1 and TRBJ2-7; D possibly corresponds to TRBD2 (7 bases). Germline CDR1 reads MNHNS; CDR2 reads SASEGT. Trimming stripped 6 bases from V and 4 bases from J, with 16 bases between. This CDR3 has 14 amino acids. CDR3 sequence (DNA): TGTGCCAGCAGACCCCTGGGGAGGGGGTACGAGCAGTACTTC. It translates to CASRPLGRGYEQYF.

J is TRBJ2-1 and V is TRBV19; TRBD2 matches at 12 bases. The CDR3 consists of 14 residues. V lost 4 bases to trimming and J lost 5 bases; unmatched junction nucleotides: 0. CDR1 and CDR2 (germline): LNHDA, SQIVND (reference sequence). CDR3 residues: CASSRTSGNNEQFF. Written as DNA, the CDR3 is TGTGCCAGTAGTAGGACTAGCGGGAACAATGAGCAGTTCTTC.

This clone was seen a single time. The chain uses TRBV7-3 and TRBJ2-2, with a weak D call TRBD1 (5 bases). The germline gives CDR1 SGHTA, CDR2 FQGTGA. The CDR3 is 14 residues long. V lost 4 bases, J lost 5 bases, and 11 bases lay in between. The CDR3 nucleotides read TGTGCCAGCAGCTACTCCAGGGTTACCGGGGAGCTGTTTTTT. Translation gives CASSYSRVTGELFF.

The gene calls are TRBV4-1 and TRBJ2-3; D is perhaps TRBD2 (5 bases). The CDR3 is made up of 16 amino acids. Trimming left V 4 bases short and J 4 bases short, with 18 bases between. CDR1 and CDR2 from the germline V gene are MGHRA and YSYEKL. The DNA of the CDR3 is TGCGCCAGCAGCCGACAACGGGATCTTCGGGCAGATACGCAGTATTTT. Its protein product is CASSRQRDLRADTQYF.

The chain employs TRBV18 and TRBJ2-1; 7 bases map to TRBD1. The V gene's germline CDR1 is KGHSH and CDR2 LQKENI. V lost 2 bases to trimming and J lost 9 bases; unmatched junction nucleotides: 10. CDR3 length: 15 residues. The CDR3 coding sequence is TGTGCCAGCTCACCATCTAGACAGGGCTTGGGTGAGCAGTTCTTC. Protein: CASSPSRQGLGEQFF. The full variable domain, rest sourced from reference TRBV18 and TRBJ2-1, is NAGVMQNPRHLVRRRGQEARLRCSPMKGHSHVYWYRQLPEEGLKFMVYLQKENIIDESGMPKERFSAEFPKEGPSILRIQQVVRGDSAAYFCASSPSRQGLGEQFFGPGTRLTVL.

V gene TRBV4-1 combines with J gene TRBJ2-5, with TRBD1 matching over 8 bases. After removal of 1 base from V and 5 bases from J, the junction contained 9 bases not matched to a gene. The CDR3 has 16 residues. Germline V lookup: CDR1 MGHRA, CDR2 YSYEKL. DNA for the CDR3: TGCGCCAGCAGCCAAGGGGGACCGGACAGGGAGGAGACCCAGTACTTC. The encoded protein is CASSQGGPDREETQYF.

The chain couples TRBV5-1 to TRBJ2-1, with 9 bases that match TRBD1. The V gene end was trimmed by 0 bases and the J gene end by 5 bases; junction bases not matched to a gene: 6. This CDR3 has 16 residues. The germline V gene has CDR1 SGHRS and CDR2 YFSETQ. The CDR3 DNA is TGCGCCAGCAGCTTGGCTCCGGGACAGGGCGACAATGAGCAGTTCTTC. Translation gives CASSLAPGQGDNEQFF.

This rearrangement joins TRBV28 to TRBJ1-3, with D unclear. The V and J ends lost 8 bases and 0 bases respectively, with 8 bases between them. Germline V gives CDR1 MDHEN, CDR2 SYDVKM. CDR3 length: 13 residues. In nucleotides, the CDR3 is TGTGCCAGCCTCAGCAGCTCTGGAAACACCATATATTTT. Encoded protein: CASLSSSGNTIYF.

V usage is TRBV18 and J usage is TRBJ1-5, with D perhaps matching TRBD1 (5 bases). Trimming stripped 3 bases from V and 0 bases from J, with 12 bases between. Germline CDR1 reads KGHSH; CDR2 reads LQKENI. CDR3 length equals 16 residues. CDR3 sequence (DNA): TGTGCCAGCTCACCGCGACAGACTAATAGCAATCAGCCCCAGCATTTT. It codes for CASSPRQTNSNQPQHF.

The V call is TRBV5-1, the J call TRBJ2-3; 16 bases map to TRBD2. Germline-derived CDR1 and CDR2 are SGHRS and YFSETQ. Unmatched junction bases numbered 6, after V lost 5 bases and J lost 6 bases. The CDR3 contains 16 residues. The CDR3: CASRGTSGRAPDTQYF. The CDR3 nucleotides read TGCGCCAGCAGGGGGACTAGCGGGAGGGCCCCCGATACGCAGTATTTT.

The chain employs TRBV7-3 and TRBJ2-1; D not certain. The V gene lost 0 bases and the J gene lost 1 base, with 4 bases spanning the gap. CDR1 and CDR2 (germline): SGHTA, FQGTGA. The CDR3 loop spans 14 amino acids. The CDR3 region has the DNA TGTGCCAGCAGCTTAACTGGTTCCTACAATGAGCAGTTCTTC. This sequence encodes CASSLTGSYNEQFF.

The rearrangement joins TRBV7-3 to TRBJ2-2, with D hard to call. Trimming took off 5 bases at V and 6 bases at J, with 13 bases between the two ends. The CDR3 covers 14 residues. The V gene's germline CDR1 is SGHTA and CDR2 FQGTGA. CDR3 nucleotide sequence: TGTGCCAGCAGCCCCCAGTTAACTTCCGGGGAGCTGTTTTTT. Encoded protein: CASSPQLTSGELFF. Full variable domain (missing parts from reference TRBV7-3 and TRBJ2-2): GAGVSQTPSNKVTEKGKYVELRCDPISGHTALYWYRQSLGQGPEFLIYFQGTGAADDSGLPNDRFFAVRPEGSVSTLKIQRTERGDSAVYLCASSPQLTSGELFFGEGSRLTVL.